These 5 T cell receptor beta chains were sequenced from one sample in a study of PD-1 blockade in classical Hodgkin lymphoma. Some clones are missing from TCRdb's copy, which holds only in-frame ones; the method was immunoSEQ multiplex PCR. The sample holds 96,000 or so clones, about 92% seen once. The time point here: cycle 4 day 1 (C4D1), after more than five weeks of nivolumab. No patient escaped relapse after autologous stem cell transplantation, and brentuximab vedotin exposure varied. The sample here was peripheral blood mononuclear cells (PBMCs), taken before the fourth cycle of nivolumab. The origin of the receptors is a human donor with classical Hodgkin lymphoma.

The CDR3 reads CASSANVGPGPVRGRFYNEQFF. The CDR3 DNA reads TGTGCCAGCAGCGCCAATGTGGGGCCCGGGCCCGTGCGCGGGAGGTTCTACAATGAGCAGTTCTTC. The chain employs TRBV21-1 and TRBJ2-1; TRBD2 reflects the table's D call only, with no check against the DNA. TRBV21-1 is a pseudogene. The CDR3 covers 22 residues.

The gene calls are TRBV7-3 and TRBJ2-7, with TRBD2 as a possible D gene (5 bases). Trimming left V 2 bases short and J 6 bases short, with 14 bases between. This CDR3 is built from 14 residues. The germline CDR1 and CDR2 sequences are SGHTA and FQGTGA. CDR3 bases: TGTGCCAGCAGCTTAGTTCCCTACGAGGGCGAGCAGTACTTC. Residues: CASSLVPYEGEQYF.

The CDR3 spells CASSPNRGRRNEQFF. In nucleotides, the CDR3 is TGTGCCAGCTCACCGAACAGGGGGCGGAGGAATGAGCAGTTCTTC. The chain couples TRBV18 to TRBJ2-1; 9 bases fit TRBD1. Per the germline V gene, CDR1 is KGHSH and CDR2 is LQKENI. Germline trimming cut 3 bases from V and 7 bases from J; bases unmatched to any gene: 7. This CDR3 contains 15 residues.

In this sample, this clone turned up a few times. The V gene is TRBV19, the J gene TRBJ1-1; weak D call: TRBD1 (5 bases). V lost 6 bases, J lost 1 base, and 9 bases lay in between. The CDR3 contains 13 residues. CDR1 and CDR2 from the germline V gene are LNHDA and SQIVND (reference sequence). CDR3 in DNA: TGTGCCAGTAGGGCAGGGCCGAACACTGAAGCTTTCTTT. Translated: CASRAGPNTEAFF.

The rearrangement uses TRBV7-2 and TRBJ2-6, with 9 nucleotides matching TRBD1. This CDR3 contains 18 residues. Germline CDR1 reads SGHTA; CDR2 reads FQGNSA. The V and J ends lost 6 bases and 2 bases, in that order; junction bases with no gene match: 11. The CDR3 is CASSKTGTGLPGANVLTF. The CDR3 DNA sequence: TGTGCCAGCAGTAAGACCGGGACAGGGCTCCCTGGGGCCAACGTCCTGACTTTC. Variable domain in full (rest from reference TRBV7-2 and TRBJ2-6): GAGVSQSPSNKVTEKGKDVELRCDPISGHTALYWYRQSLGQGLEFLIYFQGNSAPDKSGLPSDRFSAERTGGSVSTLTIQRTQQEDSAVYLCASSKTGTGLPGANVLTFGAGSRLTVL.